This entry lists 20 T cell receptor beta chains sequenced from one sample in a study of blood T cell repertoires in COVID-19 (dated by TCRdb to the early 2020s). Libraries were constructed by the immunoSEQ multiplex PCR assay. Here the immuneACCESS table is served through TCRdb, limited to in-frame sequences with V and J called. Missing clones are a known gap in these copies; in checked studies unresolved V genes cover under half, and the rest lacks a known reason. For this sample the table gives 55,000 to 75,000 clones, of which 70% to 90% were detected only once. The leading ten clones occupy roughly 6.7% of the sample. The material sequenced was peripheral blood. The receptors originated from a human donor with active COVID-19. The donor label of this sample is uncertain.

The chain links TRBV25-1 to TRBJ2-7, with a possible D match to TRBD1 (5 bases). Germline lookup yields CDR1 MGHDK and CDR2 SYGVNS. The CDR3 loop spans 11 amino acids. The V end lost 8 bases, the J end lost 1 base, and 6 bases lay between the germline ends. CDR3 DNA sequence: TGTGCCAGCCAGGGTTCCTACGAGCAGTACTTC. This encodes CASQGSYEQYF.

The chain joins TRBV6-5 to TRBJ2-7; 9 bases fit TRBD2. The V gene end was trimmed by 6 bases and the J gene end by 3 bases; junction bases not matched to a gene: 6. CDR3 size: 14 residues. The V gene's germline CDR1 is MNHEY and CDR2 SVGAGI. The CDR3 protein is CASRVGTSSYEQYF. Here the CDR3 DNA reads TGTGCCAGCAGGGTAGGGACTAGCAGCTACGAGCAGTACTTC.

This chain joins TRBV7-2 and TRBJ2-5; the match to TRBD1 covers 9 bases. This CDR3 region has 13 residues. V shed 6 bases and J 4 bases; nucleotides not matched to a gene: 3. CDR1 is SGHTA, CDR2 FQGNSA, per germline. This CDR3 is CASSRDRVETQYF. For the CDR3, the DNA is TGTGCCAGCAGTCGGGACAGGGTAGAGACCCAGTACTTC. Using reference TRBV7-2 and TRBJ2-5 for the parts outside the CDR3, the full variable domain is GAGVSQSPSNKVTEKGKDVELRCDPISGHTALYWYRQSLGQGLEFLIYFQGNSAPDKSGLPSDRFSAERTGGSVSTLTIQRTQQEDSAVYLCASSRDRVETQYFGPGTRLLVL.

The chain links TRBV2 to TRBJ2-7, with D possibly being TRBD1 (6 bases). The CDR3 totals 16 residues. The V gene lost 3 bases and the J gene lost 0 bases, with 15 bases spanning the gap. CDR1 is SNHLY, CDR2 FYNNEI, per germline. CDR3 sequence (DNA): TGTGCCAGCAGTGATTTTAGAAGGGGGAGCTCCTACGAGCAGTACTTC. Translated: CASSDFRRGSSYEQYF.

The V and J genes are TRBV18 and TRBJ2-7; 9 positions agree with TRBD2. Trimming took 3 bases from V and 0 from J; bases not matched to a gene: 3. Germline V CDR1 and CDR2: KGHSH, LQKENI. The CDR3 contains 15 residues. CDR3 DNA: TGTGCCAGCTCACCGACTAGCGGCGTCTCCTACGAGCAGTACTTC. Its translation is CASSPTSGVSYEQYF. The full variable domain, rest sourced from reference TRBV18 and TRBJ2-7, is NAGVMQNPRHLVRRRGQEARLRCSPMKGHSHVYWYRQLPEEGLKFMVYLQKENIIDESGMPKERFSAEFPKEGPSILRIQQVVRGDSAAYFCASSPTSGVSYEQYFGPGTRLTVT.

This clone was seen once. J is TRBJ1-4 and V is TRBV9; no firm D call. With 0 bases removed from V and 4 bases from J, the gap between germline ends came to 10 bases. Germline V gene lookup returns CDR1 SGDLS and CDR2 YYNGEE. The CDR3 length is 15 residues. The CDR3 loop reads CASSVDRGFNEKLFF. In DNA, the CDR3 is TGTGCCAGCAGCGTAGATCGGGGTTTTAATGAAAAACTGTTTTTT.

The chain couples TRBV7-3 to TRBJ2-3; 10 positions agree with TRBD2. CDR1 and CDR2 from the germline V gene are SGHTA and FQGTGA. The CDR3 runs to 17 residues. J was trimmed by 2 bases and V by 3 bases; bases with no gene match: 8. The CDR3 region is CASSLGPGLAATDTQYF. CDR3 in DNA: TGTGCCAGCAGCTTGGGTCCCGGACTAGCGGCCACAGATACGCAGTATTTT.

This clone appeared a single time. The chain carries TRBV11-2 and TRBJ2-1, with 8 bases identical to TRBD2. After removal of 1 base from V and 0 bases from J, the junction contained 8 bases not matched to a gene. Germline-derived CDR1 and CDR2 are SGHAT and FQNNGV. This CDR3 spans 18 amino acids. CDR3: CASSLVFSGVGSYNEQFF. CDR3 DNA sequence: TGTGCCAGCAGCTTAGTTTTTAGCGGGGTCGGCTCCTACAATGAGCAGTTCTTC.

This clone occurred once. V is TRBV11-2 and J is TRBJ2-3, with TRBD2 as a possible D gene (5 bases). CDR3 length equals 16 residues. CDR1 is SGHAT and CDR2 is FQNNGV in the germline V gene. Trimming pared 1 base from V and 1 base from J, leaving 12 bases between. CDR3 residues: CASSLGLAWGTDTQYF. The CDR3 DNA reads as TGTGCCAGCAGCTTAGGTCTAGCTTGGGGCACAGATACGCAGTATTTT.

This rearrangement joins TRBV6-1 to TRBJ1-4; no clear D. The CDR3 has 16 amino acids. The V gene lost 0 bases and the J gene lost 1 base, with 9 bases spanning the gap. Germline V lookup: CDR1 MNHNS, CDR2 SASEGT. The CDR3, as DNA: TGTGCCAGCAGTGAAGCGCTCGGGATAACTAATGAAAAACTGTTTTTT. This encodes CASSEALGITNEKLFF.

The chain uses TRBV28 and TRBJ1-5; unclear D gene. Between the trimmed V and J ends, which lost 5 bases and 9 bases, there was a span of 11 bases. This CDR3 contains 12 residues. The germline CDR1 and CDR2 sequences are MDHEN and SYDVKM. In DNA form, the CDR3 reads TGTGCCAGCAGTCTGAGATACGGGCCCCAGCATTTT. Amino acids: CASSLRYGPQHF.

V and J are TRBV3-1 (or the pseudogene TRBV3-2) and TRBJ2-3; 13 positions match TRBD2. This CDR3 spans 16 amino acids. CDR1 and CDR2 from the germline V gene are LGHDT and YNNKEL (reference sequence). J was trimmed by 3 bases and V by 5 bases; bases with no gene match: 5. This chain's CDR3 is CASSFGTSGVTDTQYF. The CDR3 region has the DNA TGTGCCAGCAGCTTCGGGACTAGCGGGGTAACAGATACGCAGTATTTT.

The chain employs TRBV7-2 and TRBJ2-1; TRBD2 matches 11 bases. Trimming cost V 4 bases and J 7 bases; bases outside gene matches: 12. Germline V lookup: CDR1 SGHTA, CDR2 FQGNSA. The CDR3 spans 17 residues. CDR3 in DNA: TGTGCCAGCAGCTATACTAGCGGGAGAGTGTATTGGAATGAGCAGTTCTTC. Amino acids: CASSYTSGRVYWNEQFF.

The chain joins TRBV5-4 to TRBJ2-3; D is uncertain. This CDR3 is built from 14 residues. Trimming removed 4 bases from V and 0 bases from J, with 9 bases in between. Germline CDR1 and CDR2: SGHNT and YYREEE (reference sequence). The CDR3 loop reads CASSPVPSTDTQYF. DNA for the CDR3: TGTGCCAGCAGCCCAGTACCTAGCACAGATACGCAGTATTTT.

CDR3 in DNA: TGTGCCAGCAGCGTAGGGCAGTTCTCCTACGAGCAGTACTTC. Translating gives CASSVGQFSYEQYF. The chain employs TRBV9 and TRBJ2-7; D is unclear. V was pared by 0 bases and J by 0 bases, with 7 bases between. Germline V gene sequence: CDR1 SGDLS, CDR2 YYNGEE. The CDR3 spans 14 residues.

The CDR3 DNA reads TGCGCCAGCAGGGGGGACGGGGGGACTGAAGCTTTCTTT. This encodes CASRGDGGTEAFF. The chain carries TRBV10-1 and TRBJ1-1; D is possibly TRBD1 (5 bases). Trimming cost V 6 bases and J 5 bases, with 13 bases left between them. This CDR3 is built from 13 residues. The germline CDR1 and CDR2 sequences are WNHNN and SYGVQD (reference sequence).

This sequence joins TRBV29-1 and TRBJ2-5; the match to TRBD2 covers 10 bases. Trimming at V came to 4 bases and at J to 4 bases, leaving 0 bases not matched to a gene. CDR1 and CDR2 from the germline V gene are SQVTM and ANQGSEA. The CDR3 spans 12 residues. CDR3 sequence: CSVGTSGETQYF. The DNA for the CDR3 is TGCAGCGTTGGGACTAGCGGAGAGACCCAGTACTTC. The full variable domain, its missing parts supplied by reference TRBV29-1 and TRBJ2-5, is SAVISQKPSRDICQRGTSLTIQCQVDSQVTMMFWYRQQPGQSLTLIATANQGSEATYESGFVIDKFPISRPNLTFSTLTVSNMSPEDSSIYLCSVGTSGETQYFGPGTRLLVL.

This sequence joins TRBV5-1 and TRBJ1-1; 11 bases map to TRBD1. Germline-derived CDR1 and CDR2 are SGHRS and YFSETQ. This CDR3 is built from 15 residues. The J segment lost 4 bases and the V segment lost 2 bases, leaving 4 bases of the junction unmatched. Here the CDR3 DNA reads TGCGCCAGCAGCTTAGGACAGGGGGCCCGCACTGAAGCTTTCTTT. It codes for CASSLGQGARTEAFF.

This clone came up once. The chain has TRBV4-1 and TRBJ2-2, with 7 bases fitting TRBD2. CDR1 MGHRA and CDR2 YSYEKL come from the germline V gene. Germline trimming cut 0 bases from V and 7 bases from J; bases unmatched to any gene: 5. CDR3 length: 15 residues. The CDR3 sequence is CASSQDLGGYGELFF. The CDR3 DNA sequence: TGCGCCAGCAGCCAAGATCTCGGGGGGTACGGGGAGCTGTTTTTT.

The chain combines TRBV7-2 with TRBJ2-7; 10 bases align to TRBD2. Looked up from germline, CDR1 is SGHTA and CDR2 is FQGNSA. With 5 bases clipped from V and 4 bases from J, the junction kept 8 bases outside the gene matches. The CDR3 spans 15 residues. CDR3 loop: CASSRRTSGEYEQYF. CDR3 in DNA: TGTGCCAGCAGCCGTCGAACTAGCGGGGAATACGAGCAGTACTTC.